The subject of this entry is one TCR beta chain. The sample contains more than one DNA sequence encoding this CDR3. Between the trimmed V and J ends, which lost 6 bases and 2 bases, there was a span of 6 bases. Germline V gene lookup returns CDR1 SGHTA and CDR2 FQGNSA. The CDR3 extends over 12 amino acids. Sequencing used immunoSEQ multiplex PCR; TCRdb keeps in-frame clones, though not all of them. Here the sample spans roughly 280,000 clones, about 88% being singletons. This sample was included in a study of blood T cell repertoires in COVID-19. Background on the study: Acute and convalescent COVID-19 samples came from the United States, Italy and Spain.

Sequencing input: PBMCs or T cells enriched from blood (not recorded which). The chain uses TRBV7-2 and TRBJ2-3, with unresolved D. This sequence originates from a woman in her fifties or sixties who had recovered from COVID-19. The CDR3 bases are TGTGCCAGCAGTTACTACACAGATACGCAGTATTTT. Amino acids: CASSYYTDTQYF.